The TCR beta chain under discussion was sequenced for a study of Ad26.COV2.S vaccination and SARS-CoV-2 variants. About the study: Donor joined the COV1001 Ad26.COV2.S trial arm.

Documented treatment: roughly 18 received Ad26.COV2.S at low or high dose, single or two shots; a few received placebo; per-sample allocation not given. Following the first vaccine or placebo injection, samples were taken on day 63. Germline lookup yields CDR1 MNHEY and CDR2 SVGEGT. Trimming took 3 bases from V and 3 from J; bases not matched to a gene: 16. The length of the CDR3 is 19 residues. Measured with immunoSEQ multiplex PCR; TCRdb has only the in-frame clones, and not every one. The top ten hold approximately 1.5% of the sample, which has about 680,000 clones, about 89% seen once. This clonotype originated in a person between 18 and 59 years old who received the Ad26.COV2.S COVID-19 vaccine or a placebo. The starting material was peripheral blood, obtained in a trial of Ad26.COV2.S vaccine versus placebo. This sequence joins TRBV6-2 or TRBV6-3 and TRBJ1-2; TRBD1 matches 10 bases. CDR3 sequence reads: CASSYTIRDRGLNYYGYTF. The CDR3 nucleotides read TGTGCCAGCAGTTATACCATCCGGGACAGGGGACTGAATTACTATGGCTACACCTTC.